One sample yielded the 20 T cell receptor beta chains listed below, sequenced in a study of blood T cell repertoires in COVID-19. Data came from immunoSEQ multiplex PCR; TCRdb stores just in-frame clones and leaves some out. Among a few hundred thousand clones listed, around 87% were seen once. The specimen was PBMCs or T cells enriched from blood (not recorded which). The receptors originated from a man aged 18 to 35 who had recovered from COVID-19.

The rearrangement joins TRBV9 to TRBJ2-2; D may be TRBD1 (6 bases). The CDR3 sequence is 13 residues long. Between the trimmed V and J ends, which lost 7 bases and 7 bases, there was a span of 14 bases. CDR1 SGDLS and CDR2 YYNGEE come from the germline V gene. CDR3 protein: CASCHRVDGELFF. CDR3 bases: TGTGCCAGCTGTCACAGGGTTGACGGGGAGCTGTTTTTT.

The V call is TRBV6-1, the J call TRBJ2-1; D is uncertain. Germline values: CDR1 MNHNS, CDR2 SASEGT. The CDR3 runs to 13 residues. Between the trimmed V and J ends, which lost 2 bases and 5 bases, there was a span of 7 bases. CDR3 sequence reads: CASSEQVDNEQFF. The CDR3 coding sequence is TGTGCCAGCAGTGAACAGGTCGACAATGAGCAGTTCTTC.

The chain combines TRBV4-2 with TRBJ2-2; TRBD1 aligns across 9 bases. CDR3 size: 16 residues. The trim removed 4 bases at V and 6 bases at J, leaving 9 bases unmatched. Germline V gives CDR1 LGHNA, CDR2 YNFKEQ. The CDR3 DNA is TGTGCCAGCAGCCGGGGACAGGGAGTGGGTGCCGGGGAGCTGTTTTTT. Translated, it gives CASSRGQGVGAGELFF.

The chain couples TRBV10-2 to TRBJ2-7; D unclear. Trimming pared 0 bases from V and 7 bases from J, leaving 4 bases between. The germline V gene encodes CDR1 WSHSY and CDR2 SAAADI. The CDR3 spans 11 residues. The CDR3 bases are TGCGCCAGCAGTGAGTCTCAAGAGCAGTACTTC. It codes for CASSESQEQYF.

The chain carries TRBV6-5 and TRBJ1-1; TRBD1 matches at 7 bases. Germline CDR1 MNHEY, CDR2 SVGAGI. Trimming cost V 7 bases and J 4 bases; bases outside gene matches: 6. The CDR3 contains 13 residues. CDR3: CASNIPGGTEAFF. In nucleotides, the CDR3 is TGTGCCAGCAATATTCCAGGGGGCACTGAAGCTTTCTTT.

The chain couples TRBV4-1 to TRBJ2-7; perhaps TRBD2 as D (6 bases). Trimming cost V 5 bases and J 6 bases, with 8 bases left between them. Germline V lookup: CDR1 MGHRA, CDR2 YSYEKL. This CDR3 has 11 amino acids. The CDR3 sequence is CASSFGGEQYF. The CDR3 region has the DNA TGCGCCAGCAGCTTCGGGGGCGAGCAGTACTTC.

The J gene is TRBJ2-7, the V gene TRBV28; 7 bases fit TRBD2. The CDR3 sequence is 13 residues long. Germline loops: CDR1 MDHEN, CDR2 SYDVKM. The trim removed 2 bases at V and 5 bases at J, leaving 3 bases unmatched. The chain's CDR3 is CASSLPGGDEQYF. CDR3 DNA sequence: TGTGCCAGCAGTTTACCGGGAGGAGACGAGCAGTACTTC. Full variable domain (rest looked up from reference TRBV28 and TRBJ2-7): DVKVTQSSRYLVKRTGEKVFLECVQDMDHENMFWYRQDPGLGLRLIYFSYDVKMKEKGDIPEGYSVSREKKERFSLILESASTNQTSMYLCASSLPGGDEQYFGPGTRLTVT.

This rearrangement joins TRBV7-2 to TRBJ2-4; 8 bases align to TRBD1. CDR1 and CDR2 from the germline V gene are SGHTA and FQGNSA. V lost 1 base, J lost 9 bases, and 5 bases stayed unmatched. This CDR3 spans 14 amino acids. The CDR3 DNA is TGTGCCAGCAGCTTAGACCAGGGGGCGATCATTCAGTACTTC. Amino acid sequence: CASSLDQGAIIQYF. Variable domain in full (rest from reference TRBV7-2 and TRBJ2-4): GAGVSQSPSNKVTEKGKDVELRCDPISGHTALYWYRQSLGQGLEFLIYFQGNSAPDKSGLPSDRFSAERTGGSVSTLTIQRTQQEDSAVYLCASSLDQGAIIQYFGAGTRLSVL.

The V gene is TRBV7-3, the J gene TRBJ2-4, with a tentative D call TRBD2 (7 bases). Germline-derived CDR1 and CDR2 are SGHTA and FQGTGA. Trimming cost V 0 bases and J 7 bases, with 16 bases left between them. The length of the CDR3 is 16 residues. CDR3 in amino acids: CASSLTAGAGRNIQYF. In nucleotides, the CDR3 is TGTGCCAGCAGCTTAACGGCGGGGGCCGGTAGGAACATTCAGTACTTC.

V is TRBV6-5 and J is TRBJ1-1; weak D call: TRBD1 (6 bases). The CDR3 length is 16 residues. Germline CDR1 reads MNHEY; CDR2 reads SVGAGI. The ends were cut back, 0 bases at V and 0 bases at J, with 11 bases in the middle. For the CDR3, the DNA is TGTGCCAGCAGTTACTCCCAGGGGTGGATGAACACTGAAGCTTTCTTT. Amino acid sequence: CASSYSQGWMNTEAFF.

CDR3 in DNA: TGTGCCAGCAGCCAAGTACAGGGTAACACCGGGGAGCTGTTTTTT. This gives the protein CASSQVQGNTGELFF. V usage is TRBV3-1 (or the pseudogene TRBV3-2) and J usage is TRBJ2-2; weak D call: TRBD1 (6 bases). In germline, CDR1 is LGHDT, CDR2 YNNKEL (reference sequence). The V gene lost 1 base and the J gene lost 2 bases, with 8 bases spanning the gap. This CDR3 has 15 amino acids.

The chain employs TRBV11-2 and TRBJ2-2; D unresolved. Trimming stripped 0 bases from V and 2 bases from J, with 4 bases between. Germline CDR1 reads SGHAT; CDR2 reads FQNNGV. The CDR3 loop spans 14 amino acids. CDR3 sequence reads: CASSLDRNTGELFF. In DNA form, the CDR3 reads TGTGCCAGCAGCTTAGACAGAAACACCGGGGAGCTGTTTTTT.

This clone has a single count. The genes are TRBV5-1 and TRBJ2-7; TRBD1 agrees at 8 bases. Germline values: CDR1 SGHRS, CDR2 YFSETQ. This CDR3 is 15 amino acids long. The V segment lost 0 bases and the J segment 2 bases; nucleotides outside the gene matches: 4. CDR3 loop: CASSLAPGQAYEQYF. For the CDR3, the DNA is TGCGCCAGCAGCTTGGCGCCGGGACAGGCCTACGAGCAGTACTTC.

V and J are TRBV12-5 and TRBJ1-2, with a tentative D call TRBD1 (6 bases). The germline V and J ends were trimmed by 6 bases and 3 bases, with 14 bases remaining between them. The CDR3 spans 14 residues. Germline CDR1 reads LGHNT; CDR2 reads FRNRAP. CDR3 protein: CASGSEGGYYGYTF. CDR3 in DNA: TGTGCTAGTGGGTCCGAGGGGGGGTACTATGGCTACACCTTC.

This chain joins TRBV14 and TRBJ1-1; D gene ambiguous. Germline CDR1 is SGHDN and CDR2 is FVKESK. The V gene lost 4 bases and the J gene lost 0 bases, with 9 bases spanning the gap. There are 14 residues in the CDR3. CDR3 sequence (DNA): TGTGCCAGCAGCCCCAGACACTTGAACACTGAAGCTTTCTTT. It encodes CASSPRHLNTEAFF.

This clone has only one observation. Additional DNA sequences in this sample encode the identical CDR3. The chain employs TRBV18 and TRBJ2-7; TRBD2 matches 8 bases. The CDR3 runs 13 residues. V was pared by 3 bases and J by 4 bases, with 2 bases of the junction left unmatched. Per the germline V gene, CDR1 is KGHSH and CDR2 is LQKENI. This CDR3 reads CASSPPGGYEQYF. DNA of the CDR3: TGTGCCAGCTCACCCCCGGGAGGGTACGAGCAGTACTTC.

This sequence joins TRBV5-8 and TRBJ2-7; D remains ambiguous. V lost 5 bases, J lost 0 bases, and 6 bases lay in between. The CDR3 spans 12 residues. Germline V gives CDR1 SGHTS, CDR2 YDEGEE. The CDR3 DNA sequence: TGTGCCAGCAGGAGAGACTCCTACGAGCAGTACTTC. It is translated as CASRRDSYEQYF. Using reference TRBV5-8 and TRBJ2-7 for the parts outside the CDR3, the full variable domain is EAGVTQSPTHLIKTRGQQATLRCSPISGHTSVYWYQQALGLGLQFLLWYDEGEERNRGNFPPRFSGRQFPNYSSELNVNALELEDSALYLCASRRDSYEQYFGPGTRLTVT.

The chain has TRBV12-3 or TRBV12-4 and TRBJ2-2; 8 positions agree with TRBD1. J was trimmed by 7 bases and V by 10 bases; bases with no gene match: 5. The CDR3 contains 12 residues. The CDR3 DNA is TGTGCCATCGACAGGGGCGGCGGGGAGCTGTTTTTT. This gives the protein CAIDRGGGELFF.

The CDR3: CASSQAGGLTTGNTIYF. As DNA, the CDR3 is TGCGCCAGCAGCCAAGCCGGGGGACTGACAACTGGAAACACCATATATTTT. This chain connects TRBV4-1 to TRBJ1-3, with D possibly matching TRBD1 (5 bases). V gave up 1 base and J gave up 2 bases, with 15 bases separating them. CDR1 and CDR2 (germline): MGHRA, YSYEKL. The CDR3 covers 17 residues.

The rearrangement joins TRBV11-1 to TRBJ2-7; TRBD2 agrees at 13 bases. The V segment lost 1 base and the J segment 3 bases; nucleotides outside the gene matches: 0. The CDR3 extends over 15 amino acids. The germline V gene has CDR1 SGHAT and CDR2 FQDESV (reference sequence). In nucleotides, the CDR3 is TGTGCCAGCAGCTTAGGGACTAGCGGGAGCTACGAGCAGTACTTC. It specifies CASSLGTSGSYEQYF. Supplemented by reference TRBV11-1 and TRBJ2-7, the full variable domain reads EAEVAQSPRYKITEKSQAVAFWCDPISGHATLYWYRQILGQGPELLVQFQDESVVDDSQLPKDRFSAERLKGVDSTLKIQPAELGDSAMYLCASSLGTSGSYEQYFGPGTRLTVT.